The entry below describes one TCR beta chain. What it recognizes is unknown. V was trimmed by 5 bases and J by 2 bases, leaving 13 bases between them. The CDR3 runs to 15 residues. Germline loops: CDR1 SGHTA, CDR2 FQGTGA. This entry belongs to a study of post-analysis software for immune sequencing data. Study-level information: As for disease course, relapsing-remitting, secondary progressive and progressive-relapsing multiple sclerosis were all included. Study-wide points: Comparison of patients with controls showed a handful of TRBV segments more frequent in patients, TRBV5-6, TRBV5-1 and TRBV20-1 among them. Controls significantly exceeded multiple sclerosis patients in normalized Chao1 diversity.

cDNA libraries for TCR beta contained unique molecular identifiers. There were about 0.85 to 11 million T cells, and roughly 0.5 million cDNA molecules came from them. Each CDR3 protein gets one entry after TCRdb re-called the PCR reads with MiXCR. Among 700,000 to 800,000 distinct CDR3 sequences listed, about 32% were seen once. This sequence originates from a girl under 18 with multiple sclerosis. Sequenced sample: blood. V is TRBV7-3 and J is TRBJ2-1; possibly TRBD2 for D (5 bases). This chain's CDR3 is CASSPARAAYNEQFF. CDR3 DNA sequence: TGTGCCAGCAGCCCGGCGAGGGCCGCCTACAATGAGCAGTTCTTC. The complete variable domain, with remaining parts taken from reference TRBV7-3 and TRBJ2-1, reads GAGVSQTPSNKVTEKGKYVELRCDPISGHTALYWYRQSLGQGPEFLIYFQGTGAADDSGLPNDRFFAVRPEGSVSTLKIQRTERGDSAVYLCASSPARAAYNEQFFGPGTRLTVL.